Following are 9 T cell receptor beta chains from one sample sequenced in a study of T cell responses to AZD1222 COVID-19 vaccine. Data came from immunoSEQ multiplex PCR; TCRdb stores just in-frame clones and leaves some out. The repertoire holds some 150,000 clones, with about 91% as singletons. The starting material was peripheral blood, obtained 28 days after the second AZD1222 dose. All receptors come from an adult who received the AZD1222 COVID-19 vaccine.

This rearrangement joins TRBV6-5 to TRBJ2-7; TRBD2 is a possible D gene (5 bases). In germline, CDR1 is MNHEY, CDR2 SVGAGI. Between the trimmed V and J ends, which lost 6 bases and 9 bases, there was a span of 12 bases. This CDR3 has 11 amino acids. CDR3 in DNA: TGTGCCAGCAGAGAGGGTATGGGGCAGTACTTC. Amino acid sequence: CASREGMGQYF.

The rearrangement joins TRBV6-6 to TRBJ2-5; TRBD1 aligns across 10 bases. This CDR3 contains 17 residues. The germline CDR1 and CDR2 sequences are MNHNY and SVGAGI (reference sequence). Unmatched junction bases numbered 18, after V lost 5 bases and J lost 9 bases. CDR3 region: CASSPGIWDRGPGAQYF. DNA of the CDR3: TGTGCCAGCAGTCCGGGGATTTGGGACAGGGGCCCTGGGGCCCAGTACTTC.

The gene calls are TRBV12-3 or TRBV12-4 and TRBJ2-7; 7 bases map to TRBD1. This CDR3 region has 13 residues. V was clipped by 5 bases and J by 3 bases; unmatched bases: 4. CDR3 protein: CASSAGTVYEQYF. The CDR3 DNA sequence: TGTGCCAGCAGTGCCGGGACAGTCTACGAGCAGTACTTC.

The gene calls are TRBV30 and TRBJ2-1, with D possibly matching TRBD2 (7 bases). Germline values: CDR1 GTSNPN, CDR2 SVGIG (reference sequence). The CDR3 has 15 amino acids. The V and J ends lost 8 bases and 0 bases respectively, with 17 bases between them. The CDR3 nucleotides are TGTGCCGGGGGGGGCGGCCAGAGCTCCTACAATGAGCAGTTCTTC. It encodes CAGGGGQSSYNEQFF.

The chain is built from TRBV5-1 and TRBJ2-7, with TRBD2 matching over 11 bases. The trim removed 2 bases at V and 2 bases at J, leaving 3 bases unmatched. The germline V gene encodes CDR1 SGHRS and CDR2 YFSETQ. This CDR3 is built from 15 residues. CDR3 sequence reads: CASSFGTSGPYEQYF. CDR3 bases: TGCGCCAGCAGCTTCGGGACTAGCGGCCCCTACGAGCAGTACTTC.

The chain has TRBV12-3 or TRBV12-4 and TRBJ1-6; no clear D. V lost 6 bases, J lost 7 bases, and 10 bases lay in between. This CDR3 spans 13 amino acids. The CDR3 DNA sequence: TGTGCCAGCAGCCAACGGATGAATTCACCCCTCCACTTT. It is translated as CASSQRMNSPLHF.

The J gene is TRBJ1-2, the V gene TRBV5-3; TRBD1 might be the D (5 bases). TRBV5-3 is an ORF for which the function is uncertain. The V end lost 2 bases, the J end lost 8 bases, and 22 bases lay between the germline ends. This CDR3 spans 16 amino acids. The CDR3 nucleotides are TGTGCCAGAAGCTTCTGCTCGATTCGGGGACCCGGGGGCTACACCTTC. It codes for CARSFCSIRGPGGYTF.

The gene calls are TRBV29-1 and TRBJ2-5; 9 bases fit TRBD1. The CDR3 contains 14 residues. CDR1 is SQVTM, CDR2 ANQGSEA, per germline. The junction had 9 bases not matched to a gene; V was cut back by 7 bases and J by 3 bases. The CDR3 bases are TGCAGCGGTATCCACCGGGACAGGGAAGAGACCCAGTACTTC. Its protein product is CSGIHRDREETQYF. Using reference TRBV29-1 and TRBJ2-5 for the parts outside the CDR3, the full variable domain is SAVISQKPSRDICQRGTSLTIQCQVDSQVTMMFWYRQQPGQSLTLIATANQGSEATYESGFVIDKFPISRPNLTFSTLTVSNMSPEDSSIYLCSGIHRDREETQYFGPGTRLLVL.

The V call is TRBV5-1, the J call TRBJ1-6; a possible D gene is TRBD1 (5 bases). V was trimmed by 0 bases and J by 6 bases, leaving 7 bases between them. Germline V gives CDR1 SGHRS, CDR2 YFSETQ. The CDR3 extends over 14 amino acids. The CDR3 DNA reads TGCGCCAGCAGCTTGGGGCAGGGTAATTCACCCCTCCACTTT. This encodes CASSLGQGNSPLHF. The full variable domain, completed using reference TRBV5-1 and TRBJ1-6, is KAGVTQTPRYLIKTRGQQVTLSCSPISGHRSVSWYQQTPGQGLQFLFEYFSETQRNKGNFPGRFSGRQFSNSRSEMNVSTLELGDSALYLCASSLGQGNSPLHFGNGTRLTVT.